The 15 T cell receptor beta chains below were found in one sample sequenced in a study of blood T cell repertoires in COVID-19. The repertoire was sequenced with immunoSEQ multiplex PCR; TCRdb's copy has only in-frame clones and lacks some. Here the sample spans under 300,000 clones, 80% to 85% being singletons. The sequenced sample consisted of peripheral blood. The source of these receptors is a woman aged 18-29 years with acute or convalescent COVID-19.

This clone was observed a single time. The chain joins TRBV28 to TRBJ2-5; TRBD1 agrees at 10 bases. Germline V gives CDR1 MDHEN, CDR2 SYDVKM. The CDR3 is 16 residues long. V lost 6 bases and J lost 5; bases outside the gene matches: 12. The CDR3 spells CASSTSRQGARETQYF. CDR3 in DNA: TGTGCCAGCAGCACTTCGAGACAGGGGGCGCGGGAGACCCAGTACTTC. The variable domain in full, completed from reference TRBV28 and TRBJ2-5, reads DVKVTQSSRYLVKRTGEKVFLECVQDMDHENMFWYRQDPGLGLRLIYFSYDVKMKEKGDIPEGYSVSREKKERFSLILESASTNQTSMYLCASSTSRQGARETQYFGPGTRLLVL.

The V and J genes are TRBV7-8 and TRBJ2-5, with D unclear. The V and J ends lost 1 base and 5 bases respectively, with 14 bases between them. This CDR3 region has 15 residues. CDR1 is SGHVS and CDR2 is FQNEAQ in the germline V gene. This chain's CDR3 is CASSLVSTTRETQYF. The CDR3 DNA reads as TGTGCCAGCAGCTTAGTTTCGACGACGAGGGAGACCCAGTACTTC.

This clone came up once. The chain is built from TRBV4-3 and TRBJ2-7; 9 positions match TRBD1. Germline assignment: CDR1 LGHNA and CDR2 YSLEER. The CDR3 length is 17 residues. Trimming at V came to 0 bases and at J to 3 bases, leaving 9 bases not matched to a gene. The DNA for the CDR3 is TGCGCCAGCAGCCAAGATCCCTCCGGGACAGGGTACTACGAGCAGTACTTC. Encoded protein: CASSQDPSGTGYYEQYF.

CDR3 nucleotides: TGTGCCAGTAGTTTCCGACTAGCGGGAGTCCACGAGCAGTACTTC. This encodes CASSFRLAGVHEQYF. This sequence joins TRBV19 and TRBJ2-7; 12 nucleotides match TRBD2. Germline CDR1 LNHDA, CDR2 SQIVND (reference sequence). This CDR3 has 15 amino acids. With V trimmed by 5 bases and J by 5 bases, 7 bases remained unmatched.

This clone was seen a few times. The chain joins TRBV18 to TRBJ1-1; TRBD1 matches 8 bases. V lost 5 bases, J lost 5 bases, and 10 bases stayed unmatched. CDR1 and CDR2 (germline): KGHSH, LQKENI. The CDR3 sequence is 15 residues long. CDR3 region: CASSKDQQGVTEAFF. The CDR3 DNA reads as TGTGCCAGCTCAAAAGACCAACAGGGGGTGACTGAAGCTTTCTTT.

With respect to this clone: An end of the junction does not agree with germline; a read error may underlie this. The chain links TRBV7-7 to TRBJ2-5, with D possibly matching TRBD2 (5 bases). The length of the CDR3 is 17 residues. CDR1 is SSHAT, CDR2 FNYEAQ, per germline (reference sequence). CDR3 amino acids: CASSHSRTEDFQETQYF. The CDR3, as DNA: TGTGCTAGCAGCCATAGTAGGACGGAGGACTTCCAGGAGACCCAGTACTTC.

The J gene is TRBJ2-2, the V gene TRBV5-4, with 14 bases aligning to TRBD2. V was pared by 4 bases and J by 6 bases, with 11 bases of the junction left unmatched. Germline V gives CDR1 SGHNT, CDR2 YYREEE (reference sequence). The CDR3 covers 18 residues. The CDR3 nucleotides read TGTGCCAGCAGCATGCTTGGGACTAGCGGGAGAGGATCCGGGGAGCTGTTTTTT. This sequence encodes CASSMLGTSGRGSGELFF.

Concerning this clone itself: An end of the junction does not agree with germline; a read error may underlie this. This chain joins TRBV5-4 and TRBJ2-5, with 10 positions matching TRBD2. The length of the CDR3 is 12 residues. CDR1 is SGHNT, CDR2 YYREEE, per germline (reference sequence). For the CDR3, the DNA is TGTGCCAGCAGCCTAGGACTAGCGGAGTACAACTTC. This gives the protein CASSLGLAEYNF. Using reference TRBV5-4 and TRBJ2-5 for the parts outside the CDR3, the full variable domain is ETGVTQSPTHLIKTRGQQVTLRCSSQSGHNTVSWYQQALGQGPQFIFQYYREEENGRGNFPPRFSGLQFPNYSSELNVNALELDDSALYLCASSLGLAEYNFGPGTRLLVL.

J is TRBJ2-7 and V is TRBV30; D call uncertain. Germline CDR1 reads GTSNPN; CDR2 reads SVGIG (reference sequence). The germline V and J ends were trimmed by 0 bases and 0 bases, with 15 bases remaining between them. This CDR3 has 16 amino acids. The CDR3 spells CAWSVFVSVVSYEQYF. Written as DNA, the CDR3 is TGTGCCTGGAGTGTATTTGTAAGCGTTGTCTCCTACGAGCAGTACTTC.

CDR3 protein: CASRGQFSTGELFF. CDR3 sequence (DNA): TGTGCCAGCAGAGGACAGTTCAGCACCGGGGAGCTGTTTTTT. The chain links TRBV14 to TRBJ2-2; weak D call: TRBD1 (6 bases). The CDR3 loop spans 14 amino acids. With 6 bases removed from V and 4 bases from J, the gap between germline ends came to 12 bases. Germline CDR1 is SGHDN and CDR2 is FVKESK.

CDR3 sequence: CASSLAGPGYGNTIYF. The CDR3 DNA is TGCGCCAGCAGCTTGGCAGGGCCAGGGTACGGGAACACCATATATTTT. The chain recombines TRBV5-1 with TRBJ1-3; possible D gene TRBD1, 5 bases. Germline CDR1 reads SGHRS; CDR2 reads YFSETQ. The CDR3 runs to 16 residues. V lost 0 bases and J lost 7, with 17 bases in between.

Only a few counts were recorded for this clone. V and J are TRBV29-1 and TRBJ2-7; D possibly corresponds to TRBD1 (6 bases). The CDR3 consists of 14 residues. The V end lost 7 bases, the J end lost 0 bases, and 16 bases lay between the germline ends. CDR1 and CDR2 from the germline V gene are SQVTM and ANQGSEA. CDR3 nucleotides: TGCAGCGCCCCGACAGGTGCCGCCTCCTACGAGCAGTACTTC. Amino acid sequence: CSAPTGAASYEQYF.

The V gene is TRBV28, the J gene TRBJ1-1, with D perhaps matching TRBD1 (5 bases). The CDR3 extends over 12 amino acids. Germline lookup yields CDR1 MDHEN and CDR2 SYDVKM. Trimming took 6 bases from V and 11 from J, leaving 16 bases between them. The CDR3 protein is CASSLFGAEAFF. The CDR3 DNA reads as TGTGCCAGCAGCCTATTTGGGGCGGAGGCTTTCTTT.

This clone was detected only once. The V gene is TRBV6-5, the J gene TRBJ1-1; unclear D gene. With 0 bases removed from V and 1 base from J, the gap between germline ends came to 12 bases. The CDR3 has 16 residues. Per the germline V gene, CDR1 is MNHEY and CDR2 is SVGAGI. CDR3 protein: CASSYSAIASNTEAFF. The CDR3 DNA is TGTGCCAGCAGTTACTCGGCAATCGCTTCGAACACTGAAGCTTTCTTT.

This rearrangement joins TRBV3-1 (or the pseudogene TRBV3-2) to TRBJ2-3, with D uncertain. The CDR3 extends over 13 amino acids. The germline V gene has CDR1 LGHDT and CDR2 YNNKEL (reference sequence). The V end was cut by 10 bases, the J end by 2 bases, with 13 bases between. The CDR3 region has the DNA TGTGCCAACCGGAGAAAAAACACAGATACGCAGTATTTT. This sequence encodes CANRRKNTDTQYF.